This T cell receptor beta chain was recorded in a study of control samples from healthy donors and cancer patients. The germline V gene has CDR1 MDHEN and CDR2 SYDVKM. The V and J ends lost 7 bases and 4 bases respectively, with 16 bases between them. CDR3 size: 14 residues. TCRdb's copy holds only in-frame clones and misses some; the assay was immunoSEQ multiplex PCR. Seen here are about 220,000 clones, roughly 94% observed once, and the top ten hold about 1.6%. V gene TRBV28 combines with J gene TRBJ1-2; weak D call: TRBD1 (5 bases). The sample taken for sequencing was blood. This receptor was obtained from a man aged 45 to 65 in good health. CDR3 region: CASNERGVSYGYTF. The CDR3 nucleotides are TGTGCCAGCAACGAGAGAGGGGTTTCCTATGGCTACACCTTC.